A selection of T cell receptor beta chains follows, all from one sample in a study of blood T cells in healthy people across ages. TCRdb re-analysed the 5' RACE reads in MiXCR, keeping a single row per CDR3 protein. The data show 600,000 or so distinct CDR3 sequences, 25% to 35% seen once. The sample consisted of blood. Receptors were obtained from a woman at least 80 years old in good health. The CDR3 runs from the conserved cysteine through the conserved F or W. Fields, in order: CDR3 length, J gene, clone size, D gene, V gene, CDR3 protein, CDR3 DNA. The D gene is left open where the match is weak. Clone size is shown for a subset of rows, as once, few, many or a class of expanded clone.

>15|TRBJ1-4|-|-|TRBV20-1
CSARGLEGTRGKLFF
TGCAGTGCTAGAGGGCTCGAAGGGACCCGCGGAAAACTGTTTTTT
>14|TRBJ2-2|-|-|TRBV5-1
CASSLAEPPGELFF
TGCGCCAGCAGCTTGGCCGAGCCCCCCGGGGAGCTGTTTTTT
>13|TRBJ2-7|-|TRBD2|TRBV24-1
CATSLSGSYEQYF
TGTGCCACCAGTCTTAGCGGGAGCTACGAGCAGTACTTC
>15|TRBJ1-2|-|-|TRBV7-8
CASSSGGDLNYGYTF
TGTGCCAGCAGCTCCGGGGGGGACCTAAACTATGGCTACACCTTC
>15|TRBJ2-1|once|TRBD1|TRBV7-2
CASSPGTGSDNEQFF
TGTGCCAGCAGCCCAGGGACAGGATCAGACAATGAGCAGTTCTTC
>15|TRBJ2-3|few|-|TRBV4-3
CASSQEGRGTDTQYF
TGCGCCAGCAGCCAAGAGGGCAGGGGCACAGATACGCAGTATTTT
>15|TRBJ2-1|many|TRBD2|TRBV5-1
CASSFGGGANNEQFF
TGCGCCAGCAGCTTCGGCGGGGGGGCCAACAATGAGCAGTTCTTC
>13|TRBJ2-5|few|-|TRBV11-2
CASSYGTVNEQYF
TGTGCCAGCAGCTACGGGACTGTGAATGAGCAGTACTTC
>17|TRBJ2-7|few|-|TRBV28
CASSLTTLGASYNEQYF
TGTGCCAGCAGCCTTACTACCCTAGGGGCATCCTACAATGAGCAGTACTTC
>12|TRBJ1-2|many|TRBD1|TRBV7-2
CASSIDRGGYTF
TGTGCCAGCAGCATAGACAGGGGTGGCTACACCTTC
>14|TRBJ1-2|-|-|TRBV20-1
CSARDNFRGDGYTF
TGCAGTGCTAGGGACAATTTCAGGGGCGATGGCTACACCTTC
>15|TRBJ2-5|few|TRBD2|TRBV3-1
CASSQGSGGADTQYF
TGTGCCAGCAGCCAAGGAAGCGGGGGGGCCGACACCCAGTACTTC
>14|TRBJ2-5|-|TRBD1|TRBV7-2
CASSQDRVWETQYF
TGTGCCAGCAGCCAAGACAGGGTATGGGAGACCCAGTACTTC
>14|TRBJ2-5|-|-|TRBV7-2
CASTPGHTQETQYF
TGTGCCAGCACCCCAGGACATACTCAAGAGACCCAGTACTTC
>15|TRBJ2-7|many|TRBD1|TRBV9
CASSVGAGQGSEQYF
TGTGCCAGCAGCGTAGGTGCGGGACAGGGTTCCGAGCAGTACTTC
>14|TRBJ2-5|-|-|TRBV20-1
CSARVTGIQETQYF
TGCAGTGCTAGAGTCACAGGGATCCAAGAGACCCAGTACTTC
>16|TRBJ2-7|many|TRBD2|TRBV6-1
CASSARGSGGTYEQYF
TGTGCCAGCAGTGCCCGTGGTAGCGGGGGAACCTACGAGCAGTACTTC
>15|TRBJ1-2|many|-|TRBV5-1
CASRDPKGGLRGYTF
TGCGCCAGCAGGGACCCTAAGGGGGGATTGCGTGGCTACACCTTC
>13|TRBJ1-5|many|-|TRBV29-1
CSVAVDSNQPQHF
TGCAGCGTTGCTGTGGATAGCAATCAGCCCCAGCATTTT
>16|TRBJ2-3|many|TRBD2|TRBV7-2
CASSSLAGGHTDTQYF
TGTGCCAGCAGCTCACTAGCGGGGGGGCACACAGATACGCAGTATTTT